This TCR beta chain was sequenced during a study of cytomegalovirus exposure and HLA in healthy donors (dated by TCRdb to 2015 to 2018). For context, the study as a whole: According to an earlier analysis of 587 of the donors, 150 million to 200 million T cells yielded 95 million to 140 million unique TCR beta sequences and about 300 Gb of sequence data. In an earlier analysis of 587 of the donors, high-throughput TCR beta sequencing was used to judge whether each TCR beta V gene segment behaved as functional or pseudogenic. To predict cytomegalovirus infection status, the study combined high-throughput TCR immunosequencing, statistical association of individual TCRs with disease status, and machine learning. HLA typing covered class I and class II loci at four-digit resolution. The study aimed to test whether signatures of past pathogen exposure could be identified by cataloging public T cell receptors. Around 300 gigabases of sequencing data and tens of millions of unique TCR sequences were included in an early release covering about 700 HLA-typed donors. Because of strong linkage in the cohort, roughly 5 DR-DQ haplotypes were treated as single units for association and clustering. The T cell repertoires of under 750 subjects were profiled by immunosequencing and related to cytomegalovirus serostatus. All discovery cohort repertoires had been generated using a single sequencing platform. Among roughly 400 genotyped donors of the cohort, an average of about 240,000 unique TCR beta nucleotide sequences were sequenced per donor, 15% to 20% of them non-productive. In the later analysis, no new phenotypic data were used to find candidate immune exposures; instead, reliance was placed on TCR beta sequences and their occurrence across donors. The number of donors typed differed by locus, with about 629-640 for A, B, C, DRB1 and DQB1, roughly 520 for DQA1, about 610 for DPA1, and approximately 470 for DPB1. In addition to the first cohort of approximately 650 subjects, a separate validation cohort of some 120 different subjects was used. Alongside the repertoire data, information on donor age, sex, ethnicity and CMV serostatus was compiled. A later analysis re-analyzed previously published TCR beta repertoires from 666 donors and added high-resolution HLA genotyping to study TCR occurrence patterns. Of the roughly 390 genotyped donors, roughly 80% were placed in the genetic ancestry cluster associated with self-reported Caucasian donors. A later genetic analysis used genome-wide SNP genotypes for about 55% of the 666 donors, treating that subset as a discovery cohort. The research as a whole found: At a false discovery rate of 0.05, a later analysis linked 16,951 TCR beta sequences to specific HLA alleles. A further reported finding was that TCR beta sequences accurately predicted the HLA-A and HLA-B alleles for most subjects in the first cohort. Linkage disequilibrium might explain the correlated functional status among segregating V segments, but an unknown experimental factor could not be ruled out. Three of the identified cytomegalovirus-associated TCR beta chains were confirmed in vitro to be specific for cytomegalovirus antigens. When HLA alleles, especially DR and DQ, strongly co-occurred, attributing TCR associations to individual alleles was difficult. Because HLA typing was unavailable for some donors at each locus, only the typed subset was used in association tests. In both the original and validation cohorts, the classifier was reported to diagnose cytomegalovirus status with high specificity and sensitivity. Some IMGT-functional V segments, including TRBV6-2 and TRBV6-3, could not be distinguished by the 87-base-pair reads and were therefore excluded. While some public TCRs were present in many individuals, most TCR sequences turned up only very rarely across donors. According to a later analysis, TCR association rates differed among HLA loci, with DRB1 alleles showing the most associated TCRs and HLA-C alleles showing the fewest. A later genetic analysis associated a missense DCLRE1C variant with V-gene and J-gene trimming of TCR beta chains, and an independent cohort replicated the association. Because counts were too low, approximately 18 rarely observed V segments, including chromosome 9 orphons, were excluded from the earlier analysis of several hundred of the donors. In a later analysis, HLA-associated TCR beta chains were found to be more clonally expanded and to have lower generation probabilities than equally common non-associated chains. A cluster of highly shared sequence variants was judged likely to represent a technical artifact of the sequencing pipeline. According to the authors, the approach could potentially be generalized to other disease states and immunological phenotypes. A later genetic analysis reported fewer N-insertions in productive TCRs among donors in an Asian-associated ancestry cluster than the roughly 700-donor mean. In an earlier analysis of about 600 of the donors, most TCR beta V segments appeared in productive rearrangements about 90% or about 30% of the time, broadly matching IMGT annotations. Only TCR beta chains were sequenced in this cohort, and the absence of alpha or paired-chain data limited detectable features. Several of the top co-occurrence clusters appeared to be linked to parvovirus B19, influenza, CMV and Epstein-Barr virus, according to a later analysis. Sequencing depth was assumed to be roughly uniform across donors in the presence/absence analyses, though that assumption may not hold. A later analysis found that most CMV-associated TCR beta chains appeared HLA-restricted, with HLA associations seemingly driven largely by CMV exposure. The study listed 164 TCR beta chains as associated with cytomegalovirus. The only immune exposure information available for the cohort was CMV serostatus.

CDR1 and CDR2 were assigned from the germline V gene (reference sequence) as DFQATT and SNEGSKA. From the cysteine up to the phenylalanine, the CDR3 has a length of 11 residues. The CDR3 DNA has 33 bases and is translated from base 1. V lost 6 bases and J lost 6 bases; the stretch between them is 9 bases long. The library was obtained by the immunoSEQ multiplex PCR assay. For the multiplex PCR, a mixture combining 60 forward primers for TCR Vbeta segments and 13 reverse primers for TCR Jbeta segments was used. The CDR3 region of rearranged TCR beta genes was amplified from genomic DNA by a multiplex PCR assay. The amplified TCR beta libraries were sequenced on the Illumina HiSeq System as 87-base-pair reads. The paper's data handling went like this. A later analysis counted approximately 84 million unique TCR beta chains across the 640 or so repertoires, and 9 million to 14 million of these chains were shared by at least two donors. To remove PCR and sequencing errors, raw reads were error-corrected and collapsed into unique sequences using a nearest-neighbor algorithm that merged closely related sequences. Alignment of CDR3 sequences to IMGT reference sequences was used to assign V, D and J gene segments. For a sequence to be retained, a match of at least six nucleotides was required to both a V gene segment and a J gene segment. Rearrangements were classified as productive when the CDR3 lacked stop codons and remained in frame with V and J, and all other rearrangements were classified as non-productive. CDR3 was defined according to IMGT convention as the region running from the second conserved V-encoded cysteine to the conserved J-encoded phenylalanine. In an earlier analysis of around 540 of the donors, sequences lacking an unambiguous match to a single V gene segment were excluded. In an earlier analysis of approximately 610 of the donors, V segments were called functional above 56.7% productive rearrangements and were called segregating when the between-donor standard deviation exceeded 5%. To diagnose cytomegalovirus status from the catalog of TCR beta chain sequences, a statistical classification framework was built. A later analysis assigned V and J genes by comparing TCR nucleotide sequences with IMGT/GENE-DB human TR gene sequences. In a later analysis, CDR3 sequences and most-parsimonious VDJ recombination scenarios were assigned using the TCRdist pipeline. In a later analysis, each TCR beta chain was defined by its CDR3 amino acid sequence together with its V-gene family, and reads without a unique V-gene family were excluded. As a way to deal with suspected cross-contamination and a sequencing artifact, a later analysis dropped roughly 600 nucleotide sequences that were highly shared and had low generation probability. For each public chain, a later analysis derived a clonal expansion index from normalized ranks of inferred template counts within each repertoire. Generation probabilities in a later analysis came from a VDJ recombination model fitted to out-of-frame rearrangements, and those results were checked against IGoR. A later analysis scored TCR-TCR, TCR-HLA and TCR-CMV co-occurrence with hypergeometric tests, applying a repertoire-size bias correction to TCR pairs. False discovery rates were estimated in a later analysis by permuting HLA or CMV assignments 20 times. In a later analysis, co-occurring TCRs were grouped with DBSCAN, and TCRdist sequence similarity was added when clustering was performed within HLA-allele-positive subsets. For co-occurrence clustering, repertoires with fewer than 30,000 or more than 120,000 public chains were excluded, along with four to six repertoires with anomalous nucleotide sharing. The table comes from immuneACCESS by way of TCRdb, which keeps in-frame sequences with V and J called. Part of the clones is missing from these tables; in studies checked, under half for an unresolved V gene and the rest for unknown reasons. From that table come the V and J calls and clone size; the DNA was used to work out D and trimming. The sample has 180,000 or so clones on record, 79% of them singletons. Of the sample, around 2.3% is held by the ten largest clones.

As concerns this clone: The target of this receptor is not known. Per-base quality was not reported, and no clone a single base away is much larger than it.

The cohort comprised some 680 healthy bone marrow donors. All cohort members were sampled while nominally healthy, although unrecorded immune exposures were likely present. The donor tested CMV seronegative, placing the donor among the 350 or so seronegative members of the cohort. A peripheral blood sample was collected from each donor, and TCR beta sequencing was performed on peripheral blood mononuclear cells. The Qiagen DNeasy Blood Extraction Kit was used to extract genomic DNA from the blood cell samples. The chain employs TRBV20-1 and TRBJ2-1; the best D guess is TRBD1, with 6 bases matching. The clonotype was recovered from a woman in her 50s in good health and CMV-seronegative. Sequencing was carried out using PBMCs. The nucleotides are TGCAGTGCCCCAGGGGTCAATGAGCAGTTCTTC. Translated, this is CSAPGVNEQFF.